This entry lists 20 T cell receptor beta chains sequenced from one sample in a study of T-cell reconstitution after alpha-beta-depleted transplantation in children. TCRbeta library construction was performed incorporating unique molecular identifiers. TCRdb re-analysed the PCR reads in MiXCR, keeping a single row per CDR3 protein. The sample carries hundreds of thousands of distinct CDR3 sequences, approximately 12% recorded once. The specimen comprised PBMCs from the stem cell graft donor, sampled from the stem cell graft. These receptors originate from a human donor who donated a stem cell graft to a child with combined immunodeficiency.

This clonotype has at least ten counts. V is TRBV12-3 or TRBV12-4 and J is TRBJ2-1; either TRBD1 or TRBD2 may fit D (5 bases each). V was cut by 1 base and J by 2 bases, with 9 bases left in between. The CDR3 consists of 15 residues. The CDR3 bases are TGTGCCAGCAGTTTAGTCTCGGGGCCCTACAATGAGCAGTTCTTC. Translating it yields CASSLVSGPYNEQFF.

There are a few counts of this clonotype. This chain connects TRBV6-5 to TRBJ1-5; D not resolved. The CDR3 length is 15 residues. V was cut by 4 bases and J by 0 bases, with 10 bases left in between. Germline V CDR1 and CDR2: MNHEY, SVGAGI. The DNA for the CDR3 is TGTGCCAGCAGTTTAACCAGCAGTAGCAATCAGCCCCAGCATTTT. This codes for CASSLTSSSNQPQHF.

This clonotype appeared a few times. The V call is TRBV12-3 or TRBV12-4, the J call TRBJ2-3; D uncertain. Trimming pared 3 bases from V and 6 bases from J, leaving 16 bases between. The CDR3 length is 15 residues. The DNA for the CDR3 is TGTGCCAGCAGTTTTCCGGGCCCTAAATTGGATACGCAGTATTTT. Translating gives CASSFPGPKLDTQYF.

This clonotype was seen ten or more times. This chain uses TRBV12-3 or TRBV12-4 with TRBJ2-2; D is undetermined. The length of the CDR3 is 16 residues. The V end was cut by 3 bases, the J end by 6 bases, with 17 bases between. The CDR3 bases are TGTGCCAGCAGTTTTTTGCTGCGAGGTGGTGCCGGGGAGCTGTTTTTT. Translation: CASSFLLRGGAGELFF.

This clonotype was observed many times. This chain's CDR3 is CSVLYSGNTEAFF. DNA of the CDR3: TGCAGCGTTCTCTACTCTGGGAACACTGAAGCTTTCTTT. This chain uses TRBV29-1 with TRBJ1-1; D gene ambiguous. The V end was cut by 5 bases, the J end by 1 base, with 11 bases between. Germline CDR1 and CDR2: SQVTM and ANQGSEA. The CDR3 consists of 13 residues.

This clonotype turned up a few times. V usage is TRBV24-1 and J usage is TRBJ2-7, with TRBD1 matching 8 bases. From germline, CDR1 is KGHDR and CDR2 SFDVKD. The V gene end was trimmed by 5 bases and the J gene end by 4 bases; junction bases not matched to a gene: 0. The CDR3 length is 12 residues. The CDR3 nucleotides are TGTGCCACCAGTGGACAGGGGTACGAGCAGTACTTC. Encoded protein: CATSGQGYEQYF.

The V call is TRBV12-3 or TRBV12-4, the J call TRBJ1-5; 10 nucleotides line up with TRBD1. V gave up 2 bases and J gave up 5 bases; unmatched junction bases: 3. This CDR3 contains 15 residues. CDR3: CASSLSGQGYQPQHF. CDR3 nucleotides: TGTGCCAGCAGTTTATCGGGACAGGGGTATCAGCCCCAGCATTTT.

This clonotype has only a few counts. The chain combines TRBV18 with TRBJ2-1; 9 bases map to TRBD1. V gave up 1 base and J gave up 5 bases; unmatched junction bases: 6. Germline V gene data show CDR1 as KGHSH and CDR2 as LQKENI. The CDR3 has 16 residues. The CDR3 DNA follows: TGTGCCAGCTCACCACGGGAACAGGGGGCCGACAATGAGCAGTTCTTC. It specifies CASSPREQGADNEQFF.

This rearrangement joins TRBV7-9 to TRBJ1-1; D not certain. V was trimmed by 5 bases and J by 4 bases, leaving 17 bases between them. CDR1 is SEHNR and CDR2 is FQNEAQ in the germline V gene (reference sequence). This CDR3 spans 15 amino acids. CDR3 region: CASSTPVGSATEAFF. The CDR3 nucleotides are TGTGCCAGCAGCACACCTGTAGGTAGTGCCACTGAAGCTTTCTTT.

The chain is built from TRBV2 and TRBJ2-7; no clear D. V was pared by 5 bases and J by 3 bases, with 17 bases between. CDR3 length equals 15 residues. Germline V CDR1 and CDR2: SNHLY, FYNNEI. The CDR3 DNA sequence: TGTGCCAGCAGTCCCCCCAGGTCTGCCTACTACGAGCAGTACTTC. This sequence encodes CASSPPRSAYYEQYF.

The chain recombines TRBV24-1 with TRBJ2-1; no definite D call. V lost 4 bases and J 12 bases, leaving 12 bases between the germline ends. CDR3 length equals 12 residues. Germline loops: CDR1 KGHDR, CDR2 SFDVKD. CDR3 in amino acids: CATSDSTWVQFF. The CDR3 nucleotides read TGTGCCACCAGTGACTCCACTTGGGTGCAGTTCTTC.

This clonotype was seen more than once but under ten times. The J gene is TRBJ2-1, the V gene TRBV30, with TRBD1 identical over 8 bases. This CDR3 spans 14 amino acids. With 6 bases clipped from V and 0 bases from J, the junction kept 4 bases outside the gene matches. The germline V gene encodes CDR1 GTSNPN and CDR2 SVGIG (reference sequence). The CDR3 coding sequence is TGTGCCTGCAACAGGGGGAGCTCCTACAATGAGCAGTTCTTC. Its translation: CACNRGSSYNEQFF.

Ten or more counts support this clonotype. J is TRBJ2-7 and V is TRBV5-1, with D unresolved. Germline CDR1 SGHRS, CDR2 YFSETQ. CDR3 length equals 15 residues. V lost 2 bases and J lost 2, with 14 bases in between. The CDR3 spells CASSLGGRTAYEQYF. The DNA for the CDR3 is TGCGCCAGCAGCTTAGGTGGCAGGACCGCCTACGAGCAGTACTTC.

The V and J genes are TRBV19 and TRBJ1-5; 10 positions agree with TRBD1. The CDR3 runs 14 residues. The V and J ends lost 11 bases and 0 bases, in that order; junction bases with no gene match: 4. Germline assignment: CDR1 LNHDA and CDR2 SQIVND (reference sequence). CDR3 DNA sequence: TGTGCCGCCGGGACAGGGGATAGCAATCAGCCCCAGCATTTT. Its translation is CAAGTGDSNQPQHF.

In this sample, this clonotype turned up a few times. The rearrangement uses TRBV12-3 or TRBV12-4 and TRBJ2-1; TRBD2 might be the D (6 bases). The length of the CDR3 is 16 residues. V was clipped by 5 bases and J by 4 bases, with 18 bases between them. CDR3 residues: CASSPRARGAYNEQFF. The DNA for the CDR3 is TGTGCCAGCAGTCCCCGTGCCCGCGGGGCTTACAATGAGCAGTTCTTC.

As for this clonotype: A much larger clone lies one base from this, so it may be a read error. In this CDR3 the conserved last residue, phenylalanine or tryptophan, is missing, so a read error is likely. The chain has TRBV7-9 and TRBJ2-1; 8 bases fit TRBD2. CDR1 and CDR2 (germline): SEHNR, FQNEAQ (reference sequence). There are 17 residues in the CDR3. Trimming at V came to 3 bases and at J to 3 bases, leaving 10 bases not matched to a gene. The CDR3 spells CASSLNPTSAFYNEQFL. The CDR3 DNA reads TGTGCCAGCAGCTTGAATCCGACTAGCGCCTTCTACAATGAGCAGTTCCTC.

This clonotype has just a few counts. The chain joins TRBV7-8 to TRBJ2-7; D is unresolved. The CDR3 is 16 residues long. Trimming left V 4 bases short and J 0 bases short, with 16 bases between. Per germline, CDR1 SGHVS and CDR2 FQNEAQ. The chain's CDR3 is CASSSLWVAGSYEQYF. CDR3 bases: TGTGCCAGCAGCTCTCTGTGGGTAGCTGGCTCCTACGAGCAGTACTTC.

This rearrangement joins TRBV27 to TRBJ2-3; D is possibly TRBD1 or TRBD2 (6 bases each). CDR3 size: 16 residues. V gave up 2 bases and J gave up 1 base, with 13 bases separating them. Per the germline V gene, CDR1 is MNHEY and CDR2 is SMNVEV (reference sequence). CDR3 in amino acids: CASSLPGARGTDTQYF. The CDR3 bases are TGTGCCAGCAGTTTACCGGGGGCGCGGGGCACAGATACGCAGTATTTT.

This clonotype has just a few counts. The rearrangement uses TRBV7-2 and TRBJ2-7; tentative D call: TRBD2 (6 bases). Trimming took off 1 base at V and 3 bases at J, with 13 bases between the two ends. Looked up from germline, CDR1 is SGHTA and CDR2 is FQGNSA. The CDR3 contains 15 residues. The CDR3 here is CASSLETSTIYEQYF. In DNA form, the CDR3 reads TGTGCCAGCAGCTTAGAAACTAGCACGATCTACGAGCAGTACTTC.

The V and J genes are TRBV20-1 and TRBJ2-3; D is perhaps TRBD2 (5 bases). Per germline, CDR1 DFQATT and CDR2 SNEGSKA (reference sequence). The V end was cut by 3 bases, the J end by 2 bases, with 21 bases between. The CDR3 loop spans 17 amino acids. The CDR3 region has the DNA TGCAGTGCTAGCGAGGCGAGGACTTCCCTTTACACAGATACGCAGTATTTT. Translated, it gives CSASEARTSLYTDTQYF.